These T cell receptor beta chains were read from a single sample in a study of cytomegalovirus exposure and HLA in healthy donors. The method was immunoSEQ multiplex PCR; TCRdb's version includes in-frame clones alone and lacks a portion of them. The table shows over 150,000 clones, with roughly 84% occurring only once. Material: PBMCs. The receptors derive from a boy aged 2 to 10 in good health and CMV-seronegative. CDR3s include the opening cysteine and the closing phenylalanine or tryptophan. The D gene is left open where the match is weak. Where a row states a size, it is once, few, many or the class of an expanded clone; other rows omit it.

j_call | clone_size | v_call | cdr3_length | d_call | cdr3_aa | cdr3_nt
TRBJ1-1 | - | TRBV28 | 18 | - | CATRILGVEGTLNTEAFF | TGTGCCACCAGGATCCTTGGCGTCGAGGGTACTTTGAACACTGAAGCTTTCTTT
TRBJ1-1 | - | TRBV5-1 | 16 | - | CASSLGLGRESTEAFF | TGCGCCAGCAGCTTAGGGTTGGGGAGGGAGAGCACTGAAGCTTTCTTT
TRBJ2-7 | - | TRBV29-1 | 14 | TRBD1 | CSAAQTGVSYEQYF | TGCAGCGCGGCCCAAACAGGGGTATCCTACGAGCAGTACTTC
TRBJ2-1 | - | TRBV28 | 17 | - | CASSLTPGAASYNEQFF | TGTGCCAGCAGTTTAACCCCCGGCGCGGCTTCCTACAATGAGCAGTTCTTC
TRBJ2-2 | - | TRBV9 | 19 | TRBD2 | CASSFLAGGTKANTGELFF | TGTGCCAGCAGCTTCTTAGCGGGAGGTACCAAGGCGAACACCGGGGAGCTGTTTTTT
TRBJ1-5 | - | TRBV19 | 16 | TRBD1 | CASSRDRANSNQPQHF | TGTGCCAGTTCTAGGGACAGGGCAAATAGCAATCAGCCCCAGCATTTT
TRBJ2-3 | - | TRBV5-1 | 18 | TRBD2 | CASSLAPASGMGADTQYF | TGCGCCAGCAGCTTGGCCCCGGCTAGCGGGATGGGGGCAGATACGCAGTATTTT
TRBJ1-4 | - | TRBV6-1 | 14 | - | CASSLQFRNEKLFF | TGTGCCAGCAGCTTACAATTTCGAAATGAAAAACTGTTTTTT
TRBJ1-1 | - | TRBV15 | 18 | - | CATSRLGQGLGLNTEAFF | TGTGCCACCAGCAGGTTGGGGCAGGGTTTGGGATTGAACACTGAAGCTTTCTTT
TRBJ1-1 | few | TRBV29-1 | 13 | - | CSVFDTQNTEAFF | TGCAGCGTTTTTGACACCCAGAACACTGAAGCTTTCTTT
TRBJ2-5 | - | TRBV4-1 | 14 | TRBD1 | CASSLDRGQETQYF | TGCGCCAGCAGCCTTGACAGGGGGCAAGAGACCCAGTACTTC
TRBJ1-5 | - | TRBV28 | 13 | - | CASSFRMGQPQHF | TGTGCCAGCAGTTTCAGGATGGGTCAGCCCCAGCATTTT
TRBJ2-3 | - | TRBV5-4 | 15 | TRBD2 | CASSDVLGEGDTQYF | TGTGCCAGCAGCGATGTACTCGGGGAGGGAGATACGCAGTATTTT
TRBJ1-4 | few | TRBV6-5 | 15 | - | CASTKNTGSVEKLFF | TGTGCCAGCACCAAAAATACAGGGTCCGTCGAAAAACTGTTTTTT
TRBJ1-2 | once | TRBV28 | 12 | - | CASSWTVYGYTF | TGTGCCAGCAGTTGGACAGTCTATGGCTACACCTTC
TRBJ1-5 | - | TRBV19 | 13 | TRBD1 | CASGGQGNQPQHF | TGTGCCAGTGGGGGACAGGGGAATCAGCCCCAGCATTTT
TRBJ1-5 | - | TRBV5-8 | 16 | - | CASSSSFGSLNQPQHF | TGTGCCAGCAGCTCCTCGTTTGGCAGTCTCAATCAGCCCCAGCATTTT
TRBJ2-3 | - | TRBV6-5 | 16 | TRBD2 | CASSYLGGRAGDTQYF | TGTGCCAGCAGTTACTTAGGCGGGAGGGCTGGAGATACGCAGTATTTT
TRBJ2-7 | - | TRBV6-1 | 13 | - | CASSGHEIYEQYF | TGTGCCAGCAGCGGACACGAAATCTACGAGCAGTACTTC
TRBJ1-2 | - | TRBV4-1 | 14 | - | CASSQDYRSGGYTF | TGCGCCAGCAGCCAAGATTACCGGTCGGGTGGCTACACCTTC
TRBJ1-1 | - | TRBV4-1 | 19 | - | CASSQGPTVRRVVGYQAFF | TGCGCCAGCAGCCAAGGCCCGACAGTTCGGAGAGTGGTTGGGTACCAAGCTTTCTTT
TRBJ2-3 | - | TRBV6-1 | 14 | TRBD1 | CASSEGQGADTQYF | TGTGCCAGCAGTGAAGGACAGGGAGCAGATACGCAGTATTTT
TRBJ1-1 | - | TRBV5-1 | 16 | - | CASSLAFSTMNTEAFF | TGCGCCAGCAGCTTGGCTTTTTCTACTATGAACACTGAAGCTTTCTTT
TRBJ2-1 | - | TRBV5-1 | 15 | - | CASSYREWSYNEQFF | TGCGCCAGCAGCTACAGGGAGTGGTCCTACAATGAGCAGTTCTTC
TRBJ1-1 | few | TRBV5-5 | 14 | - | CASSFWGANTEAFF | TGTGCCAGCAGCTTCTGGGGAGCGAACACTGAAGCTTTCTTT
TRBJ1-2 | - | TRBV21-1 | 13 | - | CASSKDSPPSPTF | TGTGCCAGCAGCAAAGACAGCCCCCCGTCGCCAACCTTC
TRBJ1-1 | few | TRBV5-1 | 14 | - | CASSRAGADTEAFF | TGCGCCAGCAGCCGGGCGGGGGCTGACACTGAAGCTTTCTTT
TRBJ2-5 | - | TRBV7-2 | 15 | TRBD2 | CASSPMGGLEETQYF | TGTGCCAGCAGCCCCATGGGGGGGTTGGAGGAGACCCAGTACTTC
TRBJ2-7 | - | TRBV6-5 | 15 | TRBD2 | CASSVRGGSFYEQYF | TGTGCCAGCAGCGTACGTGGCGGGAGCTTCTACGAGCAGTACTTC
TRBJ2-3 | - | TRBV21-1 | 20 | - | CASITPPDADTHRTSDTQYF | TGTGCCAGCATCACCCCCCCGGACGCCGATACCCACAGGACATCAGATACGCAGTATTTT
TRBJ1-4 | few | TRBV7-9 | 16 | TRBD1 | CASSPGQGMTNEKLFF | TGTGCCAGCAGCCCCGGACAGGGTATGACTAATGAAAAACTGTTTTTT
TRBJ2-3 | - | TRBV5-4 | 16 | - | CASSLVGRGFTDTQYF | TGTGCCAGCAGCTTGGTAGGGAGAGGGTTCACAGATACGCAGTATTTT